These 23 T cell receptor beta chains originate from one sample sequenced in a study of T cell responses to AZD1222 COVID-19 vaccine. TCRdb's copy holds only in-frame clones and misses some; the assay was immunoSEQ multiplex PCR. The sample includes over 150,000 clones, 88% seen only once; the top ten take 2.5% to 4%. The sample was peripheral blood, taken on day 0 of AZD1222 vaccination. Receptors were obtained from an adult in good health.

The chain combines TRBV4-2 with TRBJ2-7, with D unresolved. This CDR3 comprises 14 residues. CDR1 is LGHNA, CDR2 YNFKEQ, per germline. The V end was cut by 0 bases, the J end by 2 bases, with 8 bases between. CDR3 loop: CASSQDSYTYEQYF. The CDR3 nucleotides read TGTGCCAGCAGCCAAGATAGTTACACCTACGAGCAGTACTTC.

In this sample, this clone turned up once. This rearrangement joins TRBV7-8 to TRBJ2-2, with 9 nucleotides matching TRBD1. Germline CDR1 SGHVS, CDR2 FQNEAQ. Germline trimming cut 5 bases from V and 3 bases from J; bases unmatched to any gene: 4. The CDR3 spans 15 residues. CDR3 sequence (DNA): TGTGCCAGCAGCCCAGGGACAGGGTACACCGGGGAGCTGTTTTTT. Its translation is CASSPGTGYTGELFF.

This sequence joins TRBV19 and TRBJ1-2; TRBD1 is a possible D gene (5 bases). With 4 bases removed from V and 7 bases from J, the gap between germline ends came to 19 bases. Germline V gives CDR1 LNHDA, CDR2 SQIVND (reference sequence). The CDR3 length is 15 residues. In DNA form, the CDR3 reads TGTGCCAGTAGTACCGCCGGGACGGTGGAATCTGGCTACACCTTC. Translation: CASSTAGTVESGYTF.

This chain links TRBV7-3 with TRBJ1-1, with D maybe TRBD1 (5 bases). Germline-derived CDR1 and CDR2 are SGHTA and FQGTGA. The CDR3 extends over 14 amino acids. V was shortened by 0 bases and J by 1 base, with 6 bases between the two germline ends. In DNA, the CDR3 is TGTGCCAGCAGCTTAACGACAGCGAACACTGAAGCTTTCTTT. Translating gives CASSLTTANTEAFF.

This chain joins TRBV7-6 and TRBJ1-1, with D perhaps matching TRBD1 (6 bases). V was cut by 0 bases and J by 5 bases, with 16 bases left in between. This CDR3 comprises 16 residues. Germline CDR1 is SGHVS and CDR2 is FNYEAQ. The CDR3 region is CASSLAGWKGGTEAFF. CDR3 nucleotide sequence: TGTGCCAGCAGCTTAGCGGGGTGGAAGGGGGGTACTGAAGCTTTCTTT.

This chain links TRBV15 with TRBJ1-6; D gene ambiguous. Trimming removed 0 bases at V and 7 bases at J, with 1 base between. The CDR3 totals 12 residues. CDR1 LNHNV and CDR2 YYDKDF come from the germline V gene (reference sequence). The CDR3 spells CATSRENSPLHF. The CDR3 nucleotides are TGTGCCACCAGCAGAGAGAATTCACCCCTCCACTTT.

The V call is TRBV9, the J call TRBJ2-7; 10 bases map to TRBD1. CDR1 is SGDLS and CDR2 is YYNGEE in the germline V gene. V trimming: 4 bases; J trimming: 6 bases; junction bases outside the gene matches: 7. This CDR3 region has 14 residues. The CDR3 sequence: CASSPGTGASEQYF. The CDR3 nucleotides are TGTGCCAGCAGCCCTGGGACAGGGGCCAGCGAGCAGTACTTC.

This clone was seen just once. The chain uses TRBV6-5 and TRBJ1-5, with 9 bases fitting TRBD1. Per germline, CDR1 MNHEY and CDR2 SVGAGI. J was trimmed by 7 bases and V by 2 bases; bases with no gene match: 6. CDR3 length: 15 amino acids. The CDR3 loop reads CASSYPEDRGQPQHF. CDR3 sequence (DNA): TGTGCCAGCAGTTACCCCGAGGACAGGGGACAGCCCCAGCATTTT.

The rearrangement links TRBV7-9 to TRBJ1-6; D perhaps matches TRBD1 (5 bases). The CDR3 is made up of 14 amino acids. Germline values: CDR1 SEHNR, CDR2 FQNEAQ (reference sequence). V lost 2 bases and J 8 bases, leaving 10 bases between the germline ends. The CDR3 bases are TGTGCCAGCAGCTTATGGCAGGGTTATTCACCCCTCCACTTT. As protein: CASSLWQGYSPLHF.

CDR3 nucleotides: TGTGCCATCAGGCCGTTCCTAGGGTCGGGGATGGACACTGAAGCTTTCTTT. This codes for CAIRPFLGSGMDTEAFF. This chain joins TRBV10-3 and TRBJ1-1; D unclear. The length of the CDR3 is 17 residues. V gave up 6 bases and J gave up 3 bases, with 23 bases separating them. Germline lookup yields CDR1 ENHRY and CDR2 SYGVKD.

This clone was found a few times. The V and J genes are TRBV5-1 and TRBJ1-2, with D uncertain. V shed 4 bases and J shed 4 bases, with 11 bases lying between them. The CDR3 runs to 13 residues. Germline loops: CDR1 SGHRS, CDR2 YFSETQ. The chain's CDR3 is CASSERNAYGYTF. The CDR3, as DNA: TGCGCCAGCAGCGAGAGGAACGCCTATGGCTACACCTTC.

The chain couples TRBV28 to TRBJ1-5, with D possibly matching TRBD1 (5 bases). The V end lost 5 bases, the J end lost 0 bases, and 17 bases lay between the germline ends. The CDR3 totals 17 residues. Germline V lookup: CDR1 MDHEN, CDR2 SYDVKM. The CDR3 is CASSRQHLKNSNQPQHF. The CDR3 bases are TGTGCCAGCAGTCGACAGCACCTGAAGAATAGCAATCAGCCCCAGCATTTT.

The chain employs TRBV5-6 and TRBJ1-1; no firm D call. Trimming stripped 2 bases from V and 5 bases from J, with 7 bases between. The CDR3 spans 12 residues. Germline values: CDR1 SGHDT, CDR2 YYEEEE. DNA for the CDR3: TGTGCCAGCAGCTTTGGGTGGACTGAAGCTTTCTTT. Protein: CASSFGWTEAFF.

With regard to this clone: Other DNA variants within this sample encode the same CDR3. The chain couples TRBV3-1 (or the pseudogene TRBV3-2) to TRBJ1-1; a weak D match, TRBD1 (5 bases). The germline CDR1 and CDR2 sequences are LGHDT and YNNKEL (reference sequence). This CDR3 is built from 13 residues. Between the trimmed V and J ends, which lost 3 bases and 4 bases, there was a span of 9 bases. This CDR3 reads CASSQGRGTEAFF. The CDR3 DNA reads TGTGCCAGCAGCCAGGGACGTGGCACTGAAGCTTTCTTT.

V and J are TRBV6-5 and TRBJ2-5, with D perhaps TRBD2 (5 bases). This CDR3 has 14 amino acids. V was trimmed by 7 bases and J by 4 bases, leaving 16 bases between them. CDR1 and CDR2 from the germline V gene are MNHEY and SVGAGI. In DNA, the CDR3 is TGTGCCAGCATTGCGCTACAACGGGGAGAGACCCAGTACTTC. Translating it yields CASIALQRGETQYF.

This clone was seen only once. This sequence joins TRBV7-2 and TRBJ2-2; possibly TRBD2 for D (6 bases). V lost 5 bases, J lost 4 bases, and 11 bases lay in between. This CDR3 is built from 14 residues. CDR1 and CDR2 from the germline V gene are SGHTA and FQGNSA. In nucleotides, the CDR3 is TGTGCCAGCAGCCTCCGGGGGAGCACCGGGGAGCTGTTTTTT. This codes for CASSLRGSTGELFF.

CDR3 bases: TGTGCCAGTAGTAGCGGACTAGCGGCTTACTACGAGCAGTACTTC. It is translated as CASSSGLAAYYEQYF. The chain couples TRBV19 to TRBJ2-7; 10 positions agree with TRBD2. Trimming cost V 4 bases and J 3 bases; bases outside gene matches: 6. This CDR3 has 15 amino acids. The germline CDR1 and CDR2 sequences are LNHDA and SQIVND (reference sequence).

This chain uses TRBV15 with TRBJ2-5; TRBD2 matches at 8 bases. The V and J ends lost 5 bases and 1 base, in that order; junction bases with no gene match: 6. Per the germline V gene, CDR1 is LNHNV and CDR2 is YYDKDF (reference sequence). CDR3 length equals 15 residues. CDR3 in DNA: TGTGCCACCAGCTCGCGGGGGGTCATCCAAGAGACCCAGTACTTC. Protein sequence: CATSSRGVIQETQYF.

The chain is built from TRBV18 and TRBJ1-3; D might be TRBD1 (6 bases). The V end was cut by 6 bases, the J end by 8 bases, with 14 bases between. CDR3 size: 13 residues. The germline V gene has CDR1 KGHSH and CDR2 LQKENI. The CDR3 spells CASSPTGRDTIYF. The CDR3 DNA sequence: TGTGCCAGCTCGCCGACAGGTCGGGACACCATATATTTT.

This clone was recorded only once. The chain employs TRBV29-1 and TRBJ1-2; 10 bases map to TRBD1. CDR3 size: 14 residues. The germline V gene encodes CDR1 SQVTM and CDR2 ANQGSEA. Trimming at V came to 6 bases and at J to 3 bases, leaving 7 bases not matched to a gene. CDR3 residues: CSVATGTGDYGYTF. The DNA of the CDR3 is TGCAGCGTAGCAACCGGGACAGGGGACTATGGCTACACCTTC.

The chain has TRBV7-6 and TRBJ1-1, with D maybe TRBD1 (5 bases). Germline V CDR1 and CDR2: SGHVS, FNYEAQ. Trimming shortened V by 4 bases and J by 6 bases, and 15 bases separated the two germline ends. CDR3 length: 14 amino acids. Written as DNA, the CDR3 is TGTGCCAGCAGCTCCCCGGGGAGGGGTGCTGAAGCTTTCTTT. Amino acids: CASSSPGRGAEAFF.

J is TRBJ2-5 and V is TRBV19; 9 bases fit TRBD2. The length of the CDR3 is 15 residues. With 2 bases clipped from V and 7 bases from J, the junction kept 8 bases outside the gene matches. Germline values: CDR1 LNHDA, CDR2 SQIVND (reference sequence). CDR3 nucleotide sequence: TGTGCCAGTAGTATATCACTAGCGGGCCTCGGGACCCAGTACTTC. This sequence encodes CASSISLAGLGTQYF.

This rearrangement joins TRBV6-1 to TRBJ2-3; 9 bases fit TRBD2. The V segment lost 2 bases and the J segment 3 bases; nucleotides outside the gene matches: 9. The CDR3 consists of 17 residues. The germline CDR1 and CDR2 sequences are MNHNS and SASEGT. The CDR3 is CASSESLRGGGTDTQYF. The CDR3 DNA follows: TGTGCCAGCAGTGAATCTTTGCGGGGGGGCGGGACAGATACGCAGTATTTT.